This T cell receptor beta chain comes out of a study of blood T cell repertoires in COVID-19. Per the germline V gene, CDR1 is MRHNA and CDR2 is SNTAGT. The CDR3 loop spans 20 amino acids. The V segment lost 6 bases and the J segment 4 bases; nucleotides outside the gene matches: 24. Method: immunoSEQ multiplex PCR; TCRdb's copy keeps in-frame clones and lacks some. The sample has some 430,000 clones, about nine tenths seen once. The material sequenced was PBMCs or T cells enriched from blood (not recorded which). V is TRBV6-4 and J is TRBJ1-5; 7 positions agree with TRBD1. The TCR comes from a man between 18 and 35 years old who had recovered from COVID-19. CDR3 loop: CASSLFPHRERGRWNQPQHF. The CDR3 region has the DNA TGTGCCAGCAGCCTTTTCCCCCACCGGGAAAGGGGGCGGTGGAATCAGCCCCAGCATTTT.